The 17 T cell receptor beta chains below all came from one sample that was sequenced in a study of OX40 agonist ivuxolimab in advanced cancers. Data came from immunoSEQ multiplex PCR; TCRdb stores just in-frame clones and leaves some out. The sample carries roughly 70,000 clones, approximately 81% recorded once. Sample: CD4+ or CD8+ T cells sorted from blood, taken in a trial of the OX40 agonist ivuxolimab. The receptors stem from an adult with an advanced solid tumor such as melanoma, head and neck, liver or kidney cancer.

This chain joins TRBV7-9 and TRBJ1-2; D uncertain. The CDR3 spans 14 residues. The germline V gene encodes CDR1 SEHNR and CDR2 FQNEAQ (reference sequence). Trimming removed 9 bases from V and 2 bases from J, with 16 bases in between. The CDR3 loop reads CASDLWQVNYGYTF. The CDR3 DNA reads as TGTGCCAGTGACCTCTGGCAGGTCAACTATGGCTACACCTTC. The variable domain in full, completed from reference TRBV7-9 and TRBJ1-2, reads DTGVSQNPRHKITKRGQNVTFRCDPISEHNRLYWYRQTLGQGPEFLTYFQNEAQLEKSRLLSDRFSAERPKGSFSTLEIQRTEQGDSAMYLCASDLWQVNYGYTFGSGTRLTVV.

The CDR3 DNA reads as TGTGCCAGCAGTTTCTCAGGACAGGCGCCCTATGGCTACACCTTC. It encodes CASSFSGQAPYGYTF. The chain combines TRBV27 with TRBJ1-2; 7 nucleotides agree with TRBD1. The V gene's germline CDR1 is MNHEY and CDR2 SMNVEV (reference sequence). After removal of 3 bases from V and 4 bases from J, the junction contained 8 bases not matched to a gene. CDR3 length: 15 amino acids.

CDR3 DNA: TGTGCCAGCAGCTTAGGACAATGGCAAAAGGAAAAACTGTTTTTT. It codes for CASSLGQWQKEKLFF. The chain employs TRBV7-9 and TRBJ1-4; D is unresolved. Germline lookup yields CDR1 SEHNR and CDR2 FQNEAQ (reference sequence). V was pared by 1 base and J by 8 bases, with 14 bases between. The CDR3 has 15 amino acids.

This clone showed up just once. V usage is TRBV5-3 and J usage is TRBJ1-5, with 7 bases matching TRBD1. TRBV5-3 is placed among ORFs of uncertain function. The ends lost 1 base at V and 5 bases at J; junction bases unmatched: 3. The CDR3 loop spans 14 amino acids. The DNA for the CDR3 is TGTGCCAGAAGCTTGAGGGACAGATATCAGCCCCAGCATTTT. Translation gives CARSLRDRYQPQHF.

CDR3 nucleotide sequence: TGTGCCAGCAGTATACAGGCTAACTATGGCTACACCTTC. It codes for CASSIQANYGYTF. This chain links TRBV28 with TRBJ1-2; possible D gene TRBD1, 5 bases. V gave up 5 bases and J gave up 0 bases, with 7 bases separating them. CDR3 length: 13 residues. Germline lookup yields CDR1 MDHEN and CDR2 SYDVKM.

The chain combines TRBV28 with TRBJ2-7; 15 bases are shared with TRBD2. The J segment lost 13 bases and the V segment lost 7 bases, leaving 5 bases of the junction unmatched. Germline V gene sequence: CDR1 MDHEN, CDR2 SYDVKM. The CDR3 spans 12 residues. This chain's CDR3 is CASTGLAGGFYF. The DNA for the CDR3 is TGTGCCAGCACCGGACTAGCGGGAGGGTTTTACTTC.

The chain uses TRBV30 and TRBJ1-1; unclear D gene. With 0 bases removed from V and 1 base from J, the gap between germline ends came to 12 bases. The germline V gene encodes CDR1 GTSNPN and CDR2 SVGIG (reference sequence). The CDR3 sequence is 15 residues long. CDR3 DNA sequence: TGTGCCTGGAGTGTGCTGGAACTTGGGAACACTGAAGCTTTCTTT. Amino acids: CAWSVLELGNTEAFF. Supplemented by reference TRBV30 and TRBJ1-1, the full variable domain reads SQTIHQWPATLVQPVGSPLSLECTVEGTSNPNLYWYRQAAGRGLQLLFYSVGIGQISSEVPQNLSASRPQDRQFILSSKKLLLSDSGFYLCAWSVLELGNTEAFFGQGTRLTVV.

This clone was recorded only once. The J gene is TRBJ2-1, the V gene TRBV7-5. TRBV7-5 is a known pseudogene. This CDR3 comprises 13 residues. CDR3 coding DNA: TGTGTCAGAAGTCCGGGACGTCACACTAAGCAGTTCTTC. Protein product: CVRSPGRHTKQFF.

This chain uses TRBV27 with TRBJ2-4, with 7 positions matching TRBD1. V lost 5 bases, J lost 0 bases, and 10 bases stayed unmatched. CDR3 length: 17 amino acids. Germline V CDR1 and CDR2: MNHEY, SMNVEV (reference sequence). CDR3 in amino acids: CASSPRTGHVAKNIQYF. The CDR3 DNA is TGTGCCAGCAGTCCGCGGACAGGACACGTAGCCAAAAACATTCAGTACTTC.

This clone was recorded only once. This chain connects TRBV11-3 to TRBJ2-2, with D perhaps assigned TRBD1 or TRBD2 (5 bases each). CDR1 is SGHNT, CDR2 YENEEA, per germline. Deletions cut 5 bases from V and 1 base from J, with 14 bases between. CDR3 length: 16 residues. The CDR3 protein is CASSLGTRGNTGELFF. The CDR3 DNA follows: TGTGCCAGCAGCCTCGGGACGCGTGGGAACACCGGGGAGCTGTTTTTT.

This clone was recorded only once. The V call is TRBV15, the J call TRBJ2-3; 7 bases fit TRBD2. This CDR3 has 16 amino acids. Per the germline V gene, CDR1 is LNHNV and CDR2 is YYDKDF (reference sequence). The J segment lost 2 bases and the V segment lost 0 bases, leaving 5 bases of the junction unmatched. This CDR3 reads CATSRDGGDLTDTQYF. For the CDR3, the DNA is TGTGCCACCAGCAGAGATGGGGGGGACCTCACAGATACGCAGTATTTT.

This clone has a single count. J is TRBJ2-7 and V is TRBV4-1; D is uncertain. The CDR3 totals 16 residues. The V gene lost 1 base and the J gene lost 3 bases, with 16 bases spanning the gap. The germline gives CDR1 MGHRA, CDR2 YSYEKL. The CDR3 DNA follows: TGCGCCAGCAGCCAAGGGGCGGACCCCTCATTCTACGAGCAGTACTTC. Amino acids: CASSQGADPSFYEQYF.

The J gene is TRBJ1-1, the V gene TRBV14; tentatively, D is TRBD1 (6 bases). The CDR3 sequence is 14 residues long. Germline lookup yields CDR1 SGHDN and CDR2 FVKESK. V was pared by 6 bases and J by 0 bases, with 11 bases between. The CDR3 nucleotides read TGTGCCAGCAGTCGACAGGTTCTGAACACTGAAGCTTTCTTT. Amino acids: CASSRQVLNTEAFF. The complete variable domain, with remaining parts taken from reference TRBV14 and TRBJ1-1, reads EAGVTQFPSHSVIEKGQTVTLRCDPISGHDNLYWYRRVMGKEIKFLLHFVKESKQDESGMPNNRFLAERTGGTYSTLKVQPAELEDSGVYFCASSRQVLNTEAFFGQGTRLTVV.

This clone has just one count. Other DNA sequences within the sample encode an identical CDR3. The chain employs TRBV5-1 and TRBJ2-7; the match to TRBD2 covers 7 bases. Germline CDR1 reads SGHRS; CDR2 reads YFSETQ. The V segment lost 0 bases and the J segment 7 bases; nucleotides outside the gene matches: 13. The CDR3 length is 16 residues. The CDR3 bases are TGCGCCAGCAGCTTGGAAGGGCGGGGGAGGGCTCTAGAGCAGTACTTC. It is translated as CASSLEGRGRALEQYF.

CDR3 residues: CASSLSTSGYNEQFF. As DNA, the CDR3 is TGCGCCAGCAGCTTGTCTACTAGCGGCTACAATGAGCAGTTCTTC. The chain employs TRBV5-1 and TRBJ2-1; 8 nucleotides match TRBD2. The V and J ends lost 1 base and 3 bases, in that order; junction bases with no gene match: 3. CDR1 is SGHRS, CDR2 YFSETQ, per germline. This CDR3 is 15 amino acids long.

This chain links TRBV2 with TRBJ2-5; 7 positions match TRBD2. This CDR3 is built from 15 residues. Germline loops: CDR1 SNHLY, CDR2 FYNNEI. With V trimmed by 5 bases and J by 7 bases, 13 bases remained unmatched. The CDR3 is CASSISGVTGGTQYF. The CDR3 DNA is TGTGCCAGCAGTATCAGCGGGGTGACGGGGGGGACCCAGTACTTC.

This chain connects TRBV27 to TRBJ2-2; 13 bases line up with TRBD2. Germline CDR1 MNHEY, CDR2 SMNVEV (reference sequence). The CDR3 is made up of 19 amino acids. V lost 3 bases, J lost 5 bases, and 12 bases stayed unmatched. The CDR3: CASSFRARLAGGQTGELFF. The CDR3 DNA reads TGTGCCAGCAGTTTCCGCGCTCGACTAGCGGGGGGCCAAACCGGGGAGCTGTTTTTT.